This is a list of T cell receptor beta chains from one sample in a study of T cell responses to AZD1222 COVID-19 vaccine. The data were produced by immunoSEQ multiplex PCR, yet TCRdb's version contains in-frame clones alone and is incomplete. The profile shows fewer than 65,000 clones, 84% of them singletons. The input for sequencing was peripheral blood, taken on day 0 of AZD1222 vaccination. Source of these receptors: an adult in good health. The CDR3 runs from the conserved cysteine through the conserved F or W. A D gene is named only where the DNA matches it firmly. Size tells how often a clone was seen (once, few, many) or the class of an expanded clone, and some rows leave it out.

-	-	TRBV10-2	TRBJ2-7	TGCGCCAGCAGTGAGTTATCTTACGAGCAGTACTTC	CASSELSYEQYF
-	-	TRBV25-1	TRBJ1-5	TGTGCCAGCAGTGTCACAGGGAGCAATCAGCCCCAGCATTTT	CASSVTGSNQPQHF
TRBD2	-	TRBV19	TRBJ2-7	TGTGCCAGTAGTATTGGAAGCGGGAGAACGGACGAGCAGTACTTC	CASSIGSGRTDEQYF
-	few	TRBV15	TRBJ2-1	TGTGCCACCAGCATCGGGCAGAATGAGCAGTTCTTC	CATSIGQNEQFF
TRBD1	-	TRBV15	TRBJ2-2	TGTGCCACCAGCAGCCTCGGACAGGGAGTCACCGGGGAGCTGTTTTTT	CATSSLGQGVTGELFF
TRBD1	-	TRBV5-4	TRBJ1-1	TGTGCCAGCAGCAGGACAGGGAGAGATGAAGCTTTCTTT	CASSRTGRDEAFF
-	-	TRBV28	TRBJ2-2	TGTGCCACCCGGGACGTCCTCAACACCGGGGAGCTGTTTTTT	CATRDVLNTGELFF
TRBD1	-	TRBV4-2	TRBJ1-4	TGTGCCAGCAGCCAACCAGGACAGGGGAGGGTTGGTGAAAAACTGTTTTTT	CASSQPGQGRVGEKLFF
TRBD1	-	TRBV18	TRBJ2-2	TGTGCCAGCTCACCGGGACAGAGAACCGGGGAGCTGTTTTTT	CASSPGQRTGELFF
-	-	TRBV2	TRBJ1-4	TGTGCCGGGGCGGGGGGCACTAATGAAAAACTGTTTTTT	CAGAGGTNEKLFF
-	-	TRBV9	TRBJ1-2	TGTGCCAGCAGCCCTACCACTGCAGCCAACTATGGCTACACCTTC	CASSPTTAANYGYTF
-	-	TRBV15	TRBJ1-1	TGTGCCACCAGCAGAGGTAACAGTGCGAACACTGAAGCTTTCTTT	CATSRGNSANTEAFF
-	few	TRBV11-2	TRBJ1-4	TGTGCCAGCAGCTTACGCAGGGGTTCTAATGAAAAACTGTTTTTT	CASSLRRGSNEKLFF
-	-	TRBV5-1	TRBJ1-2	TGCGCCAGCAGCTTGGACAGCTATGGCTACACCTTC	CASSLDSYGYTF
TRBD2	-	TRBV4-3	TRBJ2-1	TGCGCCAGCAGCCGGGCCGGGACTAGCGGGGCAAGAGAGCAGTTCTTC	CASSRAGTSGAREQFF
-	-	TRBV3-1/TRBV3-2	TRBJ2-5	TGTGCCAGCAGCTTAAGCTCCCAAGAGACCCAGTACTTC	CASSLSSQETQYF
TRBD2	-	TRBV4-3	TRBJ2-1	TGCGCCAGCAGCCCCTCCCGCCTAGCGGGGGGATCATTCTTC	CASSPSRLAGGSFF
-	-	TRBV27	TRBJ2-5	TGTGCCAGCAGTTTACTGACATCTTCAGGGGCGACCCAGTACTTC	CASSLLTSSGATQYF
-	-	TRBV5-5	TRBJ2-1	TGTGCCAGCAGCTTGGCGGAATGGACGGGAGCGTTCAATGAGCAGTTCTTC	CASSLAEWTGAFNEQFF
-	-	TRBV4-1	TRBJ1-6	TGCGCCAGCAGCCAAGAAGGGCCGGATTCACCCCTCCACTTT	CASSQEGPDSPLHF
-	few	TRBV29-1	TRBJ1-1	TGCAGCGTTGAAGATAACAGGATCCCTGAAGCTTTCTTT	CSVEDNRIPEAFF
-	-	TRBV6-2/TRBV6-3	TRBJ1-5	TGTGCCAGCAGTCACCCCGGGACACCGGGACAGCCCCAGCATTTT	CASSHPGTPGQPQHF
TRBD1	-	TRBV6-1	TRBJ2-6	TGTGCCAGCAGTGGCTTGGGAAACAGGGGGAAGGCTGGGGCCAACGTCCTGACTTTC	CASSGLGNRGKAGANVLTF
-	-	TRBV7-2	TRBJ1-1	TGTGCCAGCAGCTTAGGGTCTCGGGGTAACACTGAAGCTTTCTTT	CASSLGSRGNTEAFF
TRBD1	-	TRBV11-2	TRBJ1-6	TGTGCCAGCAGCTACGGGCAGGGGGCCAGACATTCACCCCTCCACTTT	CASSYGQGARHSPLHF
-	-	TRBV7-3	TRBJ2-7	TGTGCCAGCAGCTTAGTTCCGGGCTCCTACGAGCAGTACTTC	CASSLVPGSYEQYF
-	-	TRBV7-3	TRBJ2-2	TGTGCCAGCAGCTCAGCGGTGGGCGGGGAGCTGTTTTTT	CASSSAVGGELFF
-	once	TRBV28	TRBJ1-6	TGTGCCAGCAATCCGGGAGGAGATAATTCACCCCTCCACTTT	CASNPGGDNSPLHF
TRBD1	-	TRBV10-1	TRBJ2-7	TGCGCCAGCAGTGAGACAGGGGGCTCCTACGAGCAGTACTTC	CASSETGGSYEQYF
-	-	TRBV5-1	TRBJ2-5	TGCGCCAGCAGCCTGAGACAGTTTAAAGAGACCCAGTACTTC	CASSLRQFKETQYF
-	-	TRBV6-5	TRBJ2-1	TGTGCCAGCAGACTAGCTAATGAGCAGTTCTTC	CASRLANEQFF
-	-	TRBV28	TRBJ2-3	TGTGCCAGCAGTTTATCGTCTACCCTCACAGATACGCAGTATTTT	CASSLSSTLTDTQYF
-	-	TRBV7-3	TRBJ1-1	TGTGCCAGCAGCTCCTACCCAGGACAGTCTGAAGCTTTCTTT	CASSSYPGQSEAFF
-	-	TRBV2	TRBJ2-2	TGTGCCAGCAGTACGCAGGGCATCGGGGAGCTGTTTTTT	CASSTQGIGELFF
-	-	TRBV6-5	TRBJ2-3	TGTGCCAGCAGCTACGCTGGCCCCCGCACAGATACGCAGTATTTT	CASSYAGPRTDTQYF
-	-	TRBV6-5	TRBJ2-7	TGTGCCAGCAGTTACTCGCAACCAGGGATGTTGAACGAGCAGTACTTC	CASSYSQPGMLNEQYF
-	-	TRBV29-1	TRBJ1-6	TGCAGAATCACAGGGTTGGATTCACCCCTCCACTTT	CRITGLDSPLHF
-	-	TRBV25-1	TRBJ1-2	TGTGCCAGCAGTGATTACAGGTTGTGGTACGGCTACACCTTC	CASSDYRLWYGYTF
-	-	TRBV9	TRBJ2-2	TGTGCCAGCAGCGTAGTGTCCGTGAACACCGGGGAGCTGTTTTTT	CASSVVSVNTGELFF
-	-	TRBV11-2	TRBJ2-2	TGTGCCAGCAGCCCCACAGTCCCGCGGACCGGGGAGCTGTTTTTT	CASSPTVPRTGELFF
-	-	TRBV3-1/TRBV3-2	TRBJ1-5	TGTGCCAGCAGCCAAGATGCAGGGTCACGCAATCAGCCCCAGCATTTT	CASSQDAGSRNQPQHF
-	-	TRBV19	TRBJ1-5	TGTGCCAGCTCACCAGGGGTTTATAGCAATCAGCCCCAGCATTTT	CASSPGVYSNQPQHF
TRBD2	once	TRBV19	TRBJ2-3	TGTGCCAGTAGTAGGAGGGCGGGGGGACGCACAGATACGCAGTATTTT	CASSRRAGGRTDTQYF
-	-	TRBV5-4	TRBJ2-1	TGTGCCAGCAGCTCCCCCCCCCACAATGAGCAGTTCTTC	CASSSPPHNEQFF
-	-	TRBV19	TRBJ2-2	TGTGCCAGTAGTTTCTCATCGGGCACCGGGGAGCTGTTTTTT	CASSFSSGTGELFF
-	-	TRBV19	TRBJ1-1	TGTGCCAGTAGTACCCGACTGCTGCGGGACACTGAAGCTTTCTTT	CASSTRLLRDTEAFF
TRBD1	-	TRBV27	TRBJ2-4	TGTGCCAGCAGTTTGAGACAGGGTGGAAAAAACATTCAGTACTTC	CASSLRQGGKNIQYF
-	-	TRBV2	TRBJ2-7	TGTGCCAGCAGTGAAGGTCCCGGAGAGATCGGGCAGTACTTC	CASSEGPGEIGQYF
-	-	TRBV19	TRBJ1-1	TGTGCCAGTACCCAAAGGGGGACTGAAGCTTTCTTT	CASTQRGTEAFF
-	-	TRBV25-1	TRBJ2-5	TGTGCCAGCAACCGCGGGGAGACTCAGTGGGAGACCCAGTACTTC	CASNRGETQWETQYF